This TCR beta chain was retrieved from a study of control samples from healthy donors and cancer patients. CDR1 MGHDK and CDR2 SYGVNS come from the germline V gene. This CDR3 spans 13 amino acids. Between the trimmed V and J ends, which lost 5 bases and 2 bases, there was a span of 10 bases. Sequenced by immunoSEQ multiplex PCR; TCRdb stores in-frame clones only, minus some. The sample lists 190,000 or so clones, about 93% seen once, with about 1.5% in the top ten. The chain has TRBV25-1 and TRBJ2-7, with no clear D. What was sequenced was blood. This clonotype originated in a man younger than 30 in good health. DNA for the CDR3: TGTGCCAGCAGTTATACAGAGACCTACGAGCAGTACTTC. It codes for CASSYTETYEQYF.